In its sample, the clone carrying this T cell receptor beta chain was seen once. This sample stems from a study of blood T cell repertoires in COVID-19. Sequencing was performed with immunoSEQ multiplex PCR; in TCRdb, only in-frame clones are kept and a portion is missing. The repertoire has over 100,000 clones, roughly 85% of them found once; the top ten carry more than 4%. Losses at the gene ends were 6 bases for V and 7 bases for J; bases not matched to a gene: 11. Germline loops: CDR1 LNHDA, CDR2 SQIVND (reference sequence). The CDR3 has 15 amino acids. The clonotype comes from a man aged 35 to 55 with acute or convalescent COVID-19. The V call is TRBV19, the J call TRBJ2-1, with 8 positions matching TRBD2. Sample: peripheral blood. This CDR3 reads CASRVTSGSRNEQFF. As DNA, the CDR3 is TGTGCCAGTAGGGTCACGAGCGGGAGTAGAAATGAGCAGTTCTTC.